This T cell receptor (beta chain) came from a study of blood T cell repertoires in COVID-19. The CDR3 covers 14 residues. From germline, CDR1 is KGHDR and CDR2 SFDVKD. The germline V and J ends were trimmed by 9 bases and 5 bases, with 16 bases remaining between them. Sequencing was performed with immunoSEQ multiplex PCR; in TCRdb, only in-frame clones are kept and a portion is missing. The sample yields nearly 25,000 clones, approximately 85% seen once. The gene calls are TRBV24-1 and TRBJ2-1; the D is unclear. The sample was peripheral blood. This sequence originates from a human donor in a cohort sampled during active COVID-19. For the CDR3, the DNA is TGTGCCACCTCTCAGGTTGGTGGAAACAATGAGCAGTTCTTC. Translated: CATSQVGGNNEQFF.